The TCR beta chain described here comes from a study of shared clonotypes between healthy human individuals. Using immunoSEQ multiplex PCR, the repertoire was profiled, and TCRdb retains in-frame clones only, with some absent. The sample has 2 million to 2.5 million clones, 93% seen once. The germline gives CDR1 MNHEY, CDR2 SVGAGI. V was pared by 0 bases and J by 9 bases, with 11 bases between. The CDR3 covers 13 residues. This chain connects TRBV6-5 to TRBJ1-1; D gene ambiguous. Specimen: naive CD4+ T cells from PBMCs. As for subset: CD45RA+ positively selected. The clonotype comes from a man aged 18 to 29 in good health. Some clones in this sample may be carry-over from other donors' samples. CDR3 coding DNA: TGTGCCAGCAGTTACTCGGTGGCAGCCAAAGCTTTCTTT. Translating gives CASSYSVAAKAFF.